This T cell receptor beta chain was sequenced in a study of breast tumors, draining lymph nodes, adjacent tissues. Regarding the study as a whole: Tumors had less TCR diversity than lymph nodes, more than nontumor tissue. Findings are consistent with lymph node origin and intratumoral expansion of most tumor T cells.

The lymph nodes were axillary draining lymph nodes from breast cancer patients. One entry per CDR3 protein, called by TCRdb with MiXCR from the multiplex PCR reads. The table has 180,000 or so distinct CDR3 sequences, 31% seen once. Turning to this clonotype: Antigen unknown.

Germline CDR1 and CDR2: SNHLY and FYNNEI. CDR3 length equals 16 residues. Trimming cost V 2 bases and J 5 bases, with 18 bases left between them. Source material: axillary lymph node tissue. The V and J genes are TRBV2 and TRBJ1-1; D remains ambiguous. This TCR came from a female donor with breast cancer. Some clones in this sample may be carry-over from other donors' samples. CDR3 sequence reads: CASSEMWSLKWTEAFF. The CDR3 DNA is TGTGCCAGCAGTGAAATGTGGTCCCTAAAATGGACTGAAGCTTTCTTT.